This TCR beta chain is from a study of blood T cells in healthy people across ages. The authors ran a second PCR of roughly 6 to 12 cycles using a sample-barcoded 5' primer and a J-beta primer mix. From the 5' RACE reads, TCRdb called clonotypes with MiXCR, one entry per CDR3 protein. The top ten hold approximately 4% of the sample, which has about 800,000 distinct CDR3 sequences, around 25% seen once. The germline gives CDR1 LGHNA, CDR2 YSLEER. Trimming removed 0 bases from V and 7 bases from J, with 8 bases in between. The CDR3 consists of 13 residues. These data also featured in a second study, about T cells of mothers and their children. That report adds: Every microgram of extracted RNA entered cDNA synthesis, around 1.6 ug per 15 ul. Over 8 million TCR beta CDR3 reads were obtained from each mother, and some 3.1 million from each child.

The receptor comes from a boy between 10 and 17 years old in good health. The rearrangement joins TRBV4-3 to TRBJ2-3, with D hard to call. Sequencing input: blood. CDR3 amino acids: CASSQDSGYTQYF. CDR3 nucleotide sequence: TGCGCCAGCAGCCAAGATTCTGGGTATACGCAGTATTTT.